This TCR beta chain was documented in a study of radiation and T cells in renal cell carcinoma. Study-wide results and caveats: Top tumor clonotypes rose in blood 2 weeks post-radiation, then contracted.

With respect to this clone: Its matching antigen is unknown.

Data came from immunoSEQ multiplex PCR; TCRdb stores just in-frame clones and leaves some out. The data show 150,000 or so clones, with around 89% seen just once and over 9% held by the top ten. Time point here: blood 4 weeks post-SBRT, at nephrectomy. Treatment defined: 15 Gy SBRT to primary tumor, nephrectomy 4 weeks later. Nephrectomy followed 15 Gy stereotactic body radiation by 4 weeks. The CDR3 totals 11 residues. V lost 4 bases and J 10 bases, leaving 8 bases between the germline ends. CDR1 is KGHSH, CDR2 LQKENI, per germline. The clonotype originates from a woman between 45 and 60 years old with renal cell carcinoma. The chain couples TRBV18 to TRBJ2-1; a possible D gene is TRBD2 (6 bases). The sequences come from blood, collected from a patient whose treatment included radiotherapy and nephrectomy. The CDR3 here is CASSRGDEQFF. The CDR3, as DNA: TGTGCCAGCTCACGCGGGGACGAGCAGTTCTTC.